Following are 5 T cell receptor beta chains from one sample sequenced in a study of CD8 T cells in Susac syndrome. Reverse transcription of 0.5 to 1 ug RNA was performed with random hexamers. TCRdb processed the immunoSEQ multiplex PCR reads anew with MiXCR; each CDR3 protein has one entry. The sample contains about 300,000 distinct CDR3 sequences, around nine tenths of which appear only once. The source material was CD8+ T cells from PBMCs. The receptors were gathered from a human donor with multiple sclerosis.

The chain uses TRBV27 and TRBJ1-5; D unclear. With 3 bases removed from V and 6 bases from J, the gap between germline ends came to 12 bases. The CDR3 is made up of 14 amino acids. The germline CDR1 and CDR2 sequences are MNHEY and SMNVEV (reference sequence). The CDR3 coding sequence is TGTGCCAGCAGTTTCTCGGGAAGAGGTCAGCCCCAGCATTTT. Translated, it gives CASSFSGRGQPQHF.

This rearrangement joins TRBV28 to TRBJ2-2; 7 nucleotides match TRBD2. Germline V lookup: CDR1 MDHEN, CDR2 SYDVKM. The CDR3 is made up of 16 amino acids. V lost 4 bases, J lost 7 bases, and 12 bases stayed unmatched. CDR3 in amino acids: CASSYGLEGNNGELFF. The CDR3 coding sequence is TGTGCCAGCAGTTACGGACTAGAAGGGAATAACGGGGAGCTGTTTTTT.

The gene calls are TRBV29-1 and TRBJ2-7; D gene uncertain. The CDR3 loop spans 14 amino acids. Deletions cut 0 bases from V and 1 base from J, with 10 bases between. The V gene's germline CDR1 is SQVTM and CDR2 ANQGSEA. The CDR3: CSVEEIGVSYEQYF. In nucleotides, the CDR3 is TGCAGCGTTGAAGAGATTGGAGTTTCCTACGAGCAGTACTTC.

This clonotype was detected only once. The chain uses TRBV4-3 and TRBJ2-1; D unclear. The CDR3 runs to 15 residues. Germline-derived CDR1 and CDR2 are LGHNA and YSLEER. The V gene lost 1 base and the J gene lost 3 bases, with 10 bases spanning the gap. The CDR3 here is CASSQGAGFYNEQFF. The CDR3 DNA reads as TGCGCCAGCAGCCAAGGGGCAGGATTCTACAATGAGCAGTTCTTC.

The chain employs TRBV27 and TRBJ1-5; no clear D gene. Germline values: CDR1 MNHEY, CDR2 SMNVEV (reference sequence). This CDR3 is built from 13 residues. Trimming shortened V by 2 bases and J by 4 bases, and 6 bases separated the two germline ends. DNA of the CDR3: TGTGCCAGCAGTTTACAGGTGAATCAGCCCCAGCATTTT. Its protein product is CASSLQVNQPQHF.